The rows below give T cell receptor beta chains drawn from one sample of a study of blood T cells in healthy people across ages. TCRdb re-analysed the 5' RACE reads in MiXCR, keeping a single row per CDR3 protein. The profile shows about 1.5 million distinct CDR3 sequences, about 45% of them singletons. The material sequenced was blood. These TCRs come from a woman between 18 and 30 years old in good health. Each CDR3 is given with its conserved first and last residue. A D gene is named only where the DNA matches it firmly. Size values are once, few and many counts, or a class for expanded clones, and some rows have none.

abundance,d_gene,v_gene,j_gene,CDR3aa,CDR3nt
NA,NA,TRBV7-8,TRBJ2-7,CASSPSWRTYEQYF,TGTGCCAGCAGCCCTAGCTGGCGTACGTACGAGCAGTACTTC
NA,NA,TRBV20-1,TRBJ1-1,CSARGAVNTEAFF,TGCAGTGCTAGAGGGGCGGTGAACACTGAAGCTTTCTTT
NA,NA,TRBV2,TRBJ2-4,CASFTWGDGRFRYF,TGTGCCAGCTTCACTTGGGGGGACGGCCGCTTTCGGTACTTC
NA,NA,TRBV4-3,TRBJ2-4,CASSQGPGRSNIQYF,TGCGCCAGCAGCCAAGGACCGGGGAGGAGTAACATTCAGTACTTC
NA,NA,TRBV19,TRBJ1-5,CASRVFASDSNQPQHF,TGTGCCAGTAGAGTATTCGCCTCTGATAGCAATCAGCCCCAGCATTTT
once,NA,TRBV4-1,TRBJ2-3,CASSVQNRVSTDTQYF,TGCGCCAGCAGCGTTCAGAACAGGGTTAGCACAGATACGCAGTATTTT
NA,TRBD1,TRBV3-1,TRBJ1-1,CASVDRHRHTEAFF,TGTGCCAGCGTGGACAGGCATAGGCACACTGAAGCTTTCTTT
NA,NA,TRBV25-1,TRBJ2-5,CASSVTHPKQYF,TGTGCCAGCAGCGTTACCCATCCCAAGCAGTACTTC
NA,TRBD2,TRBV9,TRBJ2-3,CASSVGEGGGDTQYF,TGTGCCAGCAGCGTAGGGGAGGGTGGGGGAGATACGCAGTATTTT
few,NA,TRBV4-3,TRBJ2-7,CASSQLRGDEQYF,TGCGCCAGCAGCCAATTACGAGGAGACGAGCAGTACTTC
few,NA,TRBV12-3/TRBV12-4,TRBJ1-2,CASSPTGPDYGYTF,TGTGCCAGCAGTCCTACAGGTCCCGACTATGGCTACACCTTC
NA,NA,TRBV6-5,TRBJ1-6,CASSYSGLDSPLHF,TGTGCCAGCAGTTACTCAGGGCTGGATTCACCCCTCCACTTT
many,NA,TRBV11-2,TRBJ2-7,CASSSRTYEQYF,TGTGCCAGCAGCTCCAGGACCTACGAGCAGTACTTC
once,NA,TRBV30,TRBJ1-1,CAWNFEGAARAFF,TGTGCCTGGAATTTTGAAGGTGCGGCGCGAGCTTTCTTT
few,TRBD1,TRBV7-8,TRBJ2-5,CASRWDRLQETQYF,TGTGCCAGCAGATGGGACAGACTCCAAGAGACCCAGTACTTC
NA,NA,TRBV7-9,TRBJ2-2,CASSSPVTPNTGELFF,TGTGCCAGCAGCTCCCCAGTGACACCAAACACCGGGGAGCTGTTTTTT
NA,NA,TRBV7-2,TRBJ2-5,CASSLRWRTFQETQYF,TGTGCCAGCAGCTTACGGTGGCGTACCTTCCAAGAGACCCAGTACTTC
NA,NA,TRBV10-3,TRBJ1-6,CAISGAWDSPLHF,TGTGCCATCAGTGGGGCCTGGGATTCACCCCTCCACTTT
NA,NA,TRBV12-3/TRBV12-4,TRBJ1-2,CASSLLGTGNGYTF,TGTGCCAGCAGTCTCCTTGGGACGGGAAATGGCTACACCTTC
NA,NA,TRBV20-1,TRBJ2-2,CSARATGNTGGLFF,TGCAGTGCTAGAGCGACGGGGAACACCGGGGGGCTGTTTTTT
few,NA,TRBV6-6,TRBJ1-2,CASSYSDRNGYTF,TGTGCCAGCAGTTACTCCGACAGGAATGGCTACACCTTC
NA,TRBD1,TRBV27,TRBJ2-7,CASSLGTGINEQYF,TGTGCCAGCAGTTTAGGGACAGGGATTAACGAGCAGTACTTC
few,NA,TRBV5-6,TRBJ1-5,CASSTRQKNSNQPQHF,TGTGCCAGCAGCACGAGACAGAAGAATAGCAATCAGCCCCAGCATTTT
few,NA,TRBV24-1,TRBJ2-3,CATSDTGSPMDTQYF,TGTGCCACCAGTGATACAGGATCCCCTATGGATACGCAGTATTTT
NA,NA,TRBV20-1,TRBJ2-7,CSARPPGRSSYEQYF,TGCAGTGCTAGGCCCCCCGGAAGGAGCTCCTACGAGCAGTACTTC
few,TRBD2,TRBV11-1,TRBJ2-5,CASSLSGRFGETQYF,TGTGCCAGCAGCCTGAGCGGGAGATTCGGAGAGACCCAGTACTTC
few,NA,TRBV12-3/TRBV12-4,TRBJ1-2,CASRLNRDGRNYGYTF,TGTGCCAGCAGACTAAACAGGGACGGTCGGAACTATGGCTACACCTTC
many,NA,TRBV6-5,TRBJ1-1,CASSLSDSQNTEAFF,TGTGCCAGCAGTCTCTCCGACAGCCAGAACACTGAAGCTTTCTTT